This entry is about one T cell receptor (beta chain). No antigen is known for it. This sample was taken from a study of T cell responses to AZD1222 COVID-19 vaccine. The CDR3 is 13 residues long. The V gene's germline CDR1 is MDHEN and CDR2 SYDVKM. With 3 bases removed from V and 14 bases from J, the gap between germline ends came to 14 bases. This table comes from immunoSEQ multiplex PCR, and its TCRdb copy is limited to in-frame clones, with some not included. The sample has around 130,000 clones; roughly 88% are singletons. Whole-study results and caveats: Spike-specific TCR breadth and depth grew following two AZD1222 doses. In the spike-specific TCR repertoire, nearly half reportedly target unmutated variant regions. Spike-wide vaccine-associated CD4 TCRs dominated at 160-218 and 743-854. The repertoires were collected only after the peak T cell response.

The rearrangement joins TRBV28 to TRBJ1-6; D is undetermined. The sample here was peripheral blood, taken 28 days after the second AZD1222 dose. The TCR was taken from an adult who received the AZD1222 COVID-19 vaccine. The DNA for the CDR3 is TGTGCCAGCAGTTTCCCGGACCTCCAGGCCCTCCACTTT. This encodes CASSFPDLQALHF.